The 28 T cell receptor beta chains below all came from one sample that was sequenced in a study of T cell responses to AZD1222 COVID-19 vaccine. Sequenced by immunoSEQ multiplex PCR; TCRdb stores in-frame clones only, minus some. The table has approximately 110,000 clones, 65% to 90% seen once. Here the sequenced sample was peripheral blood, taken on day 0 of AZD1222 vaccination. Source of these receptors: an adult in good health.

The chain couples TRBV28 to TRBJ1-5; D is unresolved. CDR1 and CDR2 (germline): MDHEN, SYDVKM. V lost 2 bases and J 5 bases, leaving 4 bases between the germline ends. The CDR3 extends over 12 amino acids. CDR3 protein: CASSLIHQPQHF. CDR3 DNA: TGTGCCAGCAGTTTAATCCATCAGCCCCAGCATTTT. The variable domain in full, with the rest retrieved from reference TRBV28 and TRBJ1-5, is DVKVTQSSRYLVKRTGEKVFLECVQDMDHENMFWYRQDPGLGLRLIYFSYDVKMKEKGDIPEGYSVSREKKERFSLILESASTNQTSMYLCASSLIHQPQHFGDGTRLSIL.

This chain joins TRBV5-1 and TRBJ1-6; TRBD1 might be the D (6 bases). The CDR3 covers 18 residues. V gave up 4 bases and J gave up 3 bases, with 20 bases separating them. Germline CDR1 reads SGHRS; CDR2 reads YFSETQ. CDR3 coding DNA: TGCGCCAGCAGCCAATCGAGAACCGGGACACACTATAATTCACCCCTCCACTTT. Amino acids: CASSQSRTGTHYNSPLHF. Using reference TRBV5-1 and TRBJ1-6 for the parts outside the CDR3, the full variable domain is KAGVTQTPRYLIKTRGQQVTLSCSPISGHRSVSWYQQTPGQGLQFLFEYFSETQRNKGNFPGRFSGRQFSNSRSEMNVSTLELGDSALYLCASSQSRTGTHYNSPLHFGNGTRLTVT.

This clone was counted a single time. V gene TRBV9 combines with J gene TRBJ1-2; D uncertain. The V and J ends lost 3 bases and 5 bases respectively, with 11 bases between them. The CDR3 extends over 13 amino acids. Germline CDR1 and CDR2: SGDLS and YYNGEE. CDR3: CASSAGPSYGYTF. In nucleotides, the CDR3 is TGTGCCAGCAGCGCCGGACCATCATATGGCTACACCTTC.

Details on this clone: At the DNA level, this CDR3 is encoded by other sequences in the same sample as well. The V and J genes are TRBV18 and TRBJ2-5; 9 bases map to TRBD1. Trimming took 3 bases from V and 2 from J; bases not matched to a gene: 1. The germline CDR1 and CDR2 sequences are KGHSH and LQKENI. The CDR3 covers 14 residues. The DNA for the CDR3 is TGTGCCAGCTCACCTGGGACAGGGCAAGAGACCCAGTACTTC. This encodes CASSPGTGQETQYF.

The CDR3 spells CASSRVTGGDTQYF. The CDR3 DNA sequence: TGTGCCAGCAGCCGAGTGACAGGGGGAGATACGCAGTATTTT. The chain recombines TRBV4-2 with TRBJ2-3; 9 bases match TRBD1. This CDR3 comprises 14 residues. Losses at the gene ends were 4 bases for V and 5 bases for J; bases not matched to a gene: 4. The germline V gene encodes CDR1 LGHNA and CDR2 YNFKEQ.

The CDR3 DNA follows: TGTGCCAGCAGCGTAGGACGGCTCACTGAAGCTTTCTTT. Protein sequence: CASSVGRLTEAFF. The chain joins TRBV7-3 to TRBJ1-1; D not resolved. V lost 5 bases to trimming and J lost 4 bases, with 11 bases between them. The CDR3 contains 13 residues. CDR1 SGHTA and CDR2 FQGTGA come from the germline V gene.

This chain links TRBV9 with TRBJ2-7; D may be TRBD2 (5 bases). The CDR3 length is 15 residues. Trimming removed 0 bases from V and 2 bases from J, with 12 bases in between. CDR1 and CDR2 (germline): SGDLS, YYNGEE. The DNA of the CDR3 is TGTGCCAGCAGCGTAGGACTATCAGGCACCTACGAGCAGTACTTC. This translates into CASSVGLSGTYEQYF.

The CDR3 DNA sequence: TGCAGCGTTGAAGTAACGTCAGGCCTGAAGTACTTC. This translates into CSVEVTSGLKYF. The chain employs TRBV29-1 and TRBJ2-7; D is uncertain. CDR1 is SQVTM and CDR2 is ANQGSEA in the germline V gene. CDR3 length: 12 residues. V was clipped by 1 base and J by 11 bases, with 15 bases between them.

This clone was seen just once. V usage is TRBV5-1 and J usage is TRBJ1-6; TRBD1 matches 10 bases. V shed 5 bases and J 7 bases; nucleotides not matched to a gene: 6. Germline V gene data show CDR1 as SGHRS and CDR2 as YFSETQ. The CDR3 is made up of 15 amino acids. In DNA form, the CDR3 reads TGCGCCAGCAGAGGACAGGGGGTACAAAATTCACCCCTCCACTTT. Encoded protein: CASRGQGVQNSPLHF.

The CDR3 DNA follows: TGTGCCAGCACCCCGGGGAGCGGGGGGAAATACGAGCAGTACTTC. Translation: CASTPGSGGKYEQYF. The rearrangement links TRBV7-9 to TRBJ2-7; 9 bases are shared with TRBD2. The CDR3 is 15 amino acids. V shed 7 bases, J shed 4 bases, and the junction held 11 bases outside the gene matches. Germline V CDR1 and CDR2: SEHNR, FQNEAQ (reference sequence).

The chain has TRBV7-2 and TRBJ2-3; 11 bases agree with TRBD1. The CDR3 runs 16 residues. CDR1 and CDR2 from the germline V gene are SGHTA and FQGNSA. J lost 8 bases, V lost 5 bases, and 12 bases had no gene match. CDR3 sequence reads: CASSMGQGEGGGTQYF. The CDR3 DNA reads TGTGCCAGCAGCATGGGACAGGGGGAAGGAGGGGGTACGCAGTATTTT.

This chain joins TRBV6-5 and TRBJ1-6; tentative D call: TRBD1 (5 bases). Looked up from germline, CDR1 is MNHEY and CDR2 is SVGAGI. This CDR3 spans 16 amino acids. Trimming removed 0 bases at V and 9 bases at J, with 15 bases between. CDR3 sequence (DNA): TGTGCCAGCAGTTACTCACGTCCACGCGGGGCTTCACCCCTCCACTTT. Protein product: CASSYSRPRGASPLHF.

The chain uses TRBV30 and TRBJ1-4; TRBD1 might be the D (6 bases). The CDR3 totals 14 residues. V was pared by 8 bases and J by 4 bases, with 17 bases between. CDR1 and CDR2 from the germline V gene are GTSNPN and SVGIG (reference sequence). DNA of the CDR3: TGTGCCGTGCGGGGGGCACCCAATAATGAAAAACTGTTTTTT. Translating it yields CAVRGAPNNEKLFF. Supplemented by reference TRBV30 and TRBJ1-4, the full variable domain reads SQTIHQWPATLVQPVGSPLSLECTVEGTSNPNLYWYRQAAGRGLQLLFYSVGIGQISSEVPQNLSASRPQDRQFILSSKKLLLSDSGFYLCAVRGAPNNEKLFFGSGTQLSVL.

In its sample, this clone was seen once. CDR3 nucleotides: TGCGCCAGCGCCCTTGGACAGCCCTCCTACGAGCAGTACTTC. It specifies CASALGQPSYEQYF. J is TRBJ2-7 and V is TRBV5-1; possibly TRBD1 for D (6 bases). This CDR3 contains 14 residues. Germline CDR1 SGHRS, CDR2 YFSETQ. Trimming cost V 7 bases and J 0 bases, with 14 bases left between them.

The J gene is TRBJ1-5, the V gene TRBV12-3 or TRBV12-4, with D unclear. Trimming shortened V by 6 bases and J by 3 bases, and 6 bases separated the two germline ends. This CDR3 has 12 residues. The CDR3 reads CASRTNNQPQHF. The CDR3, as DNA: TGTGCCAGCAGGACGAACAATCAGCCCCAGCATTTT.

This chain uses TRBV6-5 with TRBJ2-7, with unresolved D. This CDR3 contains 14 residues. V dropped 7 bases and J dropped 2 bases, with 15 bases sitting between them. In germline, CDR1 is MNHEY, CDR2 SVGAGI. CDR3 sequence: CASMRISETYEQYF. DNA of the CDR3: TGTGCCAGCATGAGGATCTCCGAGACCTACGAGCAGTACTTC.

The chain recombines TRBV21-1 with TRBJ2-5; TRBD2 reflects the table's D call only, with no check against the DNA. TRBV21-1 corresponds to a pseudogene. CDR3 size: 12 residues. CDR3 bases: TGTGCCAGCAGCAAAGATAATGAGACCCAGTACTTC. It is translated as CASSKDNETQYF.

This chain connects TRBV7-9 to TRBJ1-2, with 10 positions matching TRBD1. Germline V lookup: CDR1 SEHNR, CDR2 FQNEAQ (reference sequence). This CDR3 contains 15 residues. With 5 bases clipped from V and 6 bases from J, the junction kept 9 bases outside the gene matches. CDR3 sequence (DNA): TGTGCCAGCAGCGTCTCGGGACAGGGGATCCATGGCTACACCTTC. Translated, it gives CASSVSGQGIHGYTF. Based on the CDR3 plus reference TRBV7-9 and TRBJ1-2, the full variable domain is DTGVSQNPRHKITKRGQNVTFRCDPISEHNRLYWYRQTLGQGPEFLTYFQNEAQLEKSRLLSDRFSAERPKGSFSTLEIQRTEQGDSAMYLCASSVSGQGIHGYTFGSGTRLTVV.

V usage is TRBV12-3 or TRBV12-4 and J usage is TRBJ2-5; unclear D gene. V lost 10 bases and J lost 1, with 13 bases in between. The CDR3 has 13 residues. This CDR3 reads CATSLAAQETQYF. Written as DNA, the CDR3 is TGTGCCACCTCGCTTGCGGCCCAAGAGACCCAGTACTTC.

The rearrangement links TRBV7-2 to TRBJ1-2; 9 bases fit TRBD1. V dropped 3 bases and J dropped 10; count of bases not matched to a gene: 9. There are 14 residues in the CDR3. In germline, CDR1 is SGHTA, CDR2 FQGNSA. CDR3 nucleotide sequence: TGTGCCAGCAGCTTGACCGGGACAGGGTGGTCCTACACCTTC. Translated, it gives CASSLTGTGWSYTF. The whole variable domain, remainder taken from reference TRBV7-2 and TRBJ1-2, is GAGVSQSPSNKVTEKGKDVELRCDPISGHTALYWYRQSLGQGLEFLIYFQGNSAPDKSGLPSDRFSAERTGGSVSTLTIQRTQQEDSAVYLCASSLTGTGWSYTFGSGTRLTVV.

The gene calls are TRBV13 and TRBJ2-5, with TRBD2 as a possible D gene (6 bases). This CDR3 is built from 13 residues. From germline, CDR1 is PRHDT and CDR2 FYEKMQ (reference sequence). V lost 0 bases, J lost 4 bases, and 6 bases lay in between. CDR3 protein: CASSLGGGETQYF. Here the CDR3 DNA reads TGTGCCAGCAGCTTAGGCGGGGGAGAGACCCAGTACTTC.

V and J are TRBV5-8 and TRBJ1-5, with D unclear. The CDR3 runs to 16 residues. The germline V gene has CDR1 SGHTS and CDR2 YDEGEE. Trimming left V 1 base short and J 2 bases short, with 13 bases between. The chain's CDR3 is CASSLRPGRGNQPQHF. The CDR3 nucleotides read TGTGCCAGCAGCTTGAGGCCAGGTAGGGGCAATCAGCCCCAGCATTTT.

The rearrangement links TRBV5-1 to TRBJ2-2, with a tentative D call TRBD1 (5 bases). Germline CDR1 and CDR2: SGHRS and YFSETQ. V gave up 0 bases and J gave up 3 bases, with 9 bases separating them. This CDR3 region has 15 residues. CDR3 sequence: CASSLDTGDTGELFF. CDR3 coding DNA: TGCGCCAGCAGCTTGGATACAGGAGACACCGGGGAGCTGTTTTTT.

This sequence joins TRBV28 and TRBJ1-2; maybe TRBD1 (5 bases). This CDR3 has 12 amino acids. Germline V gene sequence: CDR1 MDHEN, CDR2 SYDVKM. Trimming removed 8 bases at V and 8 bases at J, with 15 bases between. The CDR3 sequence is CASGDAYWGYTF. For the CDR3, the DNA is TGTGCCAGCGGGGACGCCTACTGGGGCTACACCTTC.

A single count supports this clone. This chain's CDR3 is CASRNYNEQFF. The CDR3 nucleotides read TGTGCCAGCAGGAATTACAATGAGCAGTTCTTC. This sequence joins TRBV2 and TRBJ2-1; D is ambiguous. CDR1 is SNHLY and CDR2 is FYNNEI in the germline V gene. V lost 6 bases and J 4 bases, leaving 4 bases between the germline ends. The CDR3 spans 11 residues.

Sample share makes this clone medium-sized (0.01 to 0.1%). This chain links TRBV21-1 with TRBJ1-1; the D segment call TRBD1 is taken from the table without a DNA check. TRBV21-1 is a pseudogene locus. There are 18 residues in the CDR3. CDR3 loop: CASSKRHSRRRLNTEAFF. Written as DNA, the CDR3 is TGTGCCAGCAGCAAACGTCATTCGCGCCGCAGGCTGAACACTGAAGCTTTCTTT.

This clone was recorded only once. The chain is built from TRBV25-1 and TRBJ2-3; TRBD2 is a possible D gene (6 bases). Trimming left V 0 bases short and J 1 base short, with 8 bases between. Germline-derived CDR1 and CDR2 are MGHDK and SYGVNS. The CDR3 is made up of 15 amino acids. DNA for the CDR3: TGTGCCAGCAGTGAATACGGGGGTGGCACAGATACGCAGTATTTT. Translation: CASSEYGGGTDTQYF.

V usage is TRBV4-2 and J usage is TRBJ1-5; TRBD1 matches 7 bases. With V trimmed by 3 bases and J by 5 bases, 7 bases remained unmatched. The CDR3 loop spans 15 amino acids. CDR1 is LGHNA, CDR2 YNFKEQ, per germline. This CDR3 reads CASSQETGLDQPQHF. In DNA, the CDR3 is TGTGCCAGCAGCCAGGAGACAGGGCTTGATCAGCCCCAGCATTTT.